Listed below are T cell receptor beta chains from one sample, sequenced in a study of blood T cell repertoires in COVID-19. The method was immunoSEQ multiplex PCR; TCRdb's version includes in-frame clones alone and lacks a portion of them. Of 200,000 or so clones in the sample, over 75% were seen once. Sequencing input: PBMCs or T cells enriched from blood (not recorded which). Receptor source: a woman in her thirties or forties with acute COVID-19. CDR3s include the opening cysteine and the closing phenylalanine or tryptophan. The D gene is left open where the match is weak. Not every row has a clone size; where given, it reads once, few, many or a size class.

v_call,j_call,clone_size,d_call,cdr3_nt,cdr3_aa
TRBV28,TRBJ1-3,.,.,TGTGCCAGCAGCGATGTAGACACCATATATTTT,CASSDVDTIYF
TRBV6-5,TRBJ1-1,.,.,TGTGCCAGCAGTCGGCAGGTAAACACTGAAGCTTTCTTT,CASSRQVNTEAFF
TRBV19,TRBJ2-2,.,.,TGTGCCAGTAGTCTGGGCGTTTACACCGGGGAGCTGTTTTTT,CASSLGVYTGELFF
TRBV11-2,TRBJ1-6,.,TRBD1,TGTGCCAGCAGCTTAAGGGACAGGCTAAATTCACCCCTCCACTTT,CASSLRDRLNSPLHF
TRBV19,TRBJ2-1,.,TRBD2,TGTGCCAGTAGTATCACACAGCGGGGGGCCTACAATGAGCAGTTCTTC,CASSITQRGAYNEQFF
TRBV7-7,TRBJ2-2,.,.,TGTGCTAGCAGCTTATCAGGGCCCCCCAACACCGGGGAGCTGTTTTTT,CASSLSGPPNTGELFF
TRBV9,TRBJ1-1,.,.,TGTGCCAGCAGCGTGACAGTTTGGAACACTGAAGCTTTCTTT,CASSVTVWNTEAFF
TRBV7-8,TRBJ2-7,once,.,TGTGCCAGCTCAGGGAAACCCTCCTACGAGCAGTACTTC,CASSGKPSYEQYF
TRBV19,TRBJ2-7,.,TRBD2,TGTGCCAGTAGTCCGACTAGCGGGGGACTCTACGAGCAGTACTTC,CASSPTSGGLYEQYF
TRBV27,TRBJ2-1,.,TRBD2,TGTGCCAGCAGTTTACGGGGGGAAAACTTACGCAATGAGCAGTTCTTC,CASSLRGENLRNEQFF
TRBV9,TRBJ1-4,.,TRBD1,TGTGCCAGCAGCGTAGCGGGACAGGAATACGAAAAACTGTTTTTT,CASSVAGQEYEKLFF
TRBV11-2,TRBJ1-1,.,TRBD1,TGTGCCAGCAGCCTGGGGACAGGCTGGGGCACTGAAGCTTTCTTT,CASSLGTGWGTEAFF
TRBV19,TRBJ2-5,.,.,TGTGCCAGTAGTGGGGACAAACGACAAGAGACCCAGTACTTC,CASSGDKRQETQYF
TRBV7-9,TRBJ1-6,.,.,TGTGCCAGCACCAAAGTAGGGGGTTCACCCCTCCACTTT,CASTKVGGSPLHF
TRBV4-3,TRBJ2-5,few,.,TGCGCCAGCAGCCAAGGGGCAGACCAAGAGACCCAGTACTTC,CASSQGADQETQYF
TRBV6-2/TRBV6-3,TRBJ2-2,.,TRBD2,TGTGCCAGCAGTTACGTGGCGGGAGTCGGTCTGAACACCGGGGAGCTGTTTTTT,CASSYVAGVGLNTGELFF
TRBV28,TRBJ2-7,.,.,TGTGCCAGCGGAAACTTTGGGCTAGCGCCTACCTACGAGCAGTACTTC,CASGNFGLAPTYEQYF
TRBV14,TRBJ2-3,once,TRBD2,TGTGCCAGCAGCCACCTAGCGGGTACTGTTAGCACAGATACGCAGTATTTT,CASSHLAGTVSTDTQYF